These 17 T cell receptor beta chains were sequenced from one sample in a study of cytomegalovirus exposure and HLA in healthy donors. 13 Jbeta primers and 60 Vbeta primers were used for the PCR. Clones were sequenced by immunoSEQ multiplex PCR, and TCRdb holds only the in-frame ones, with some missing. The table has roughly 150,000 clones, roughly 87% seen once. Sequenced input: PBMCs. These receptors were collected from a man aged 25 to 40 in good health and CMV-seropositive.

This chain joins TRBV6-1 and TRBJ2-7; 8 positions match TRBD2. This CDR3 is built from 14 residues. CDR1 and CDR2 from the germline V gene are MNHNS and SASEGT. The V gene end was trimmed by 4 bases and the J gene end by 5 bases; junction bases not matched to a gene: 7. CDR3 sequence (DNA): TGTGCCAGCAGTGGGGTACTGCGGGGGGACGAGCAGTACTTC. Its translation is CASSGVLRGDEQYF.

The chain couples TRBV27 to TRBJ1-6; D remains ambiguous. The germline V gene has CDR1 MNHEY and CDR2 SMNVEV (reference sequence). This CDR3 is 15 amino acids long. V lost 0 bases and J lost 6, with 9 bases in between. The chain's CDR3 is CASSLSREFNSPLHF. The CDR3 bases are TGTGCCAGCAGTTTATCTCGGGAATTTAATTCACCCCTCCACTTT.

This clone appeared a single time. J is TRBJ1-5 and V is TRBV7-2, with 8 nucleotides matching TRBD1. Germline loops: CDR1 SGHTA, CDR2 FQGNSA. V was clipped by 7 bases and J by 7 bases; unmatched bases: 15. The length of the CDR3 is 16 residues. The CDR3 DNA reads as TGTGCCAGCACGGGGATACAGGGGGGGCCCAACCAGCCCCAGCATTTT. It yields the protein CASTGIQGGPNQPQHF. The variable domain in full, with the rest retrieved from reference TRBV7-2 and TRBJ1-5, is GAGVSQSPSNKVTEKGKDVELRCDPISGHTALYWYRQSLGQGLEFLIYFQGNSAPDKSGLPSDRFSAERTGGSVSTLTIQRTQQEDSAVYLCASTGIQGGPNQPQHFGDGTRLSIL.

This clone showed up many times. V and J are TRBV18 and TRBJ2-6, with TRBD2 as a possible D gene (6 bases). CDR1 and CDR2 from the germline V gene are KGHSH and LQKENI. Trimming cost V 6 bases and J 0 bases, with 9 bases left between them. The CDR3 is 15 residues long. This chain's CDR3 is CASSRGDSGANVLTF. In nucleotides, the CDR3 is TGTGCCAGCTCCCGCGGGGACTCTGGGGCCAACGTCCTGACTTTC.

J is TRBJ1-1 and V is TRBV29-1; 8 bases align to TRBD1. The CDR3 is made up of 12 amino acids. The V gene end was trimmed by 6 bases and the J gene end by 5 bases; junction bases not matched to a gene: 5. Germline-derived CDR1 and CDR2 are SQVTM and ANQGSEA. CDR3 in DNA: TGCAGCGTCGGACAGGGTGGGACTGAAGCTTTCTTT. This translates into CSVGQGGTEAFF.

The V and J genes are TRBV21-1 and TRBJ1-5. TRBV21-1 corresponds to a pseudogene. The length of the CDR3 is 9 residues. CDR3 bases: TGTGCCAGCAGCAAGTCGGGTCCGTTT. Amino acids: CASSKSGPF.

The chain is built from TRBV5-1 and TRBJ2-7; maybe TRBD1 (5 bases). Germline assignment: CDR1 SGHRS and CDR2 YFSETQ. CDR3 length: 14 amino acids. Trimming shortened V by 0 bases and J by 3 bases, and 10 bases separated the two germline ends. CDR3 coding DNA: TGCGCCAGCAGCTTGGCTCAGGGCGACTACGAGCAGTACTTC. This codes for CASSLAQGDYEQYF.

The chain's CDR3 is CASSLVVGLAGRRTDTQYF. CDR3 coding DNA: TGTGCCAGCAGCTTAGTAGTGGGACTAGCGGGGCGCCGCACAGATACGCAGTATTTT. The V gene is TRBV7-2, the J gene TRBJ2-3, with TRBD2 matching 13 bases. Germline assignment: CDR1 SGHTA and CDR2 FQGNSA. V was pared by 1 base and J by 1 base, with 8 bases of the junction left unmatched. There are 19 residues in the CDR3. The whole variable domain, filled in from reference TRBV7-2 and TRBJ2-3, reads GAGVSQSPSNKVTEKGKDVELRCDPISGHTALYWYRQSLGQGLEFLIYFQGNSAPDKSGLPSDRFSAERTGGSVSTLTIQRTQQEDSAVYLCASSLVVGLAGRRTDTQYFGPGTRLTVL.

The CDR3 protein is CASSLVWTSGTNEQFF. The DNA of the CDR3 is TGCGCCAGCAGCTTGGTGTGGACTAGCGGGACGAATGAGCAGTTCTTC. The chain combines TRBV5-1 with TRBJ2-1; TRBD2 aligns across 12 bases. This CDR3 is 16 amino acids long. The trim removed 0 bases at V and 7 bases at J, leaving 5 bases unmatched. The germline gives CDR1 SGHRS, CDR2 YFSETQ.

The genes are TRBV14 and TRBJ2-7; D might be TRBD2 (5 bases). Trimming removed 1 base from V and 3 bases from J, with 13 bases in between. In germline, CDR1 is SGHDN, CDR2 FVKESK. The length of the CDR3 is 15 residues. Written as DNA, the CDR3 is TGTGCCAGCAGCCAAGGTTCCTCGGGGTACTACGAGCAGTACTTC. As protein: CASSQGSSGYYEQYF.

The sample holds a few counts of this clone. The genes are TRBV18 and TRBJ2-3; 15 nucleotides match TRBD2. The CDR3 is made up of 17 amino acids. V lost 3 bases and J lost 4; bases outside the gene matches: 5. Germline V gene sequence: CDR1 KGHSH, CDR2 LQKENI. CDR3 bases: TGTGCCAGCTCACCCGGGACTAGCGGGAGGAGATCAGATACGCAGTATTTT. As protein: CASSPGTSGRRSDTQYF.

The rearrangement joins TRBV18 to TRBJ1-2; 7 positions agree with TRBD1. Germline V lookup: CDR1 KGHSH, CDR2 LQKENI. Germline trimming cut 5 bases from V and 2 bases from J; bases unmatched to any gene: 5. CDR3 length: 14 amino acids. The DNA for the CDR3 is TGTGCCAGCTCAATAGGACAGGACAACTATGGCTACACCTTC. Its protein is CASSIGQDNYGYTF.

The chain links TRBV11-2 to TRBJ1-4; 8 bases align to TRBD1. The trim removed 1 base at V and 3 bases at J, leaving 1 base unmatched. Per germline, CDR1 SGHAT and CDR2 FQNNGV. The CDR3 is made up of 15 amino acids. CDR3 DNA: TGTGCCAGCAGCTTAGGGACAGGGTCTAATGAAAAACTGTTTTTT. Protein sequence: CASSLGTGSNEKLFF. Combining the CDR3 with reference TRBV11-2 and TRBJ1-4 gives the whole variable domain EAGVAQSPRYKIIEKRQSVAFWCNPISGHATLYWYQQILGQGPKLLIQFQNNGVVDDSQLPKDRFSAERLKGVDSTLKIQPAKLEDSAVYLCASSLGTGSNEKLFFGSGTQLSVL.

The chain couples TRBV30 to TRBJ2-3, with no clear D. This CDR3 has 14 residues. Deletions cut 0 bases from V and 0 bases from J, with 7 bases between. Germline CDR1 GTSNPN, CDR2 SVGIG (reference sequence). CDR3 coding DNA: TGTGCCTGGAGTGTACAGATAAGCACAGATACGCAGTATTTT. This sequence encodes CAWSVQISTDTQYF.

This chain uses TRBV10-3 with TRBJ1-1; the D gene is possibly TRBD1 (6 bases). Trimming left V 8 bases short and J 3 bases short, with 19 bases between. Looked up from germline, CDR1 is ENHRY and CDR2 is SYGVKD. The CDR3 has 15 residues. CDR3 sequence (DNA): TGTGCCATCGCCAATGGGGGCAGGGCGGACACTGAAGCTTTCTTT. As protein: CAIANGGRADTEAFF.

The rearrangement uses TRBV19 and TRBJ2-1; TRBD1 matches 8 bases. The germline CDR1 and CDR2 sequences are LNHDA and SQIVND (reference sequence). The V segment lost 2 bases and the J segment 7 bases; nucleotides outside the gene matches: 1. The CDR3 has 13 residues. CDR3: CASSIRTGNEQFF. In nucleotides, the CDR3 is TGTGCCAGTAGTATAAGGACAGGGAATGAGCAGTTCTTC.

J is TRBJ2-5 and V is TRBV4-1, with TRBD2 matching over 14 bases. Trimming removed 1 base from V and 4 bases from J; junction bases left unmatched: 5. Per the germline V gene, CDR1 is MGHRA and CDR2 is YSYEKL. CDR3 length: 17 amino acids. Written as DNA, the CDR3 is TGCGCCAGCAGCCAAGGACTAGCGGGAGGGCCCTCAGAGACCCAGTACTTC. This sequence encodes CASSQGLAGGPSETQYF.